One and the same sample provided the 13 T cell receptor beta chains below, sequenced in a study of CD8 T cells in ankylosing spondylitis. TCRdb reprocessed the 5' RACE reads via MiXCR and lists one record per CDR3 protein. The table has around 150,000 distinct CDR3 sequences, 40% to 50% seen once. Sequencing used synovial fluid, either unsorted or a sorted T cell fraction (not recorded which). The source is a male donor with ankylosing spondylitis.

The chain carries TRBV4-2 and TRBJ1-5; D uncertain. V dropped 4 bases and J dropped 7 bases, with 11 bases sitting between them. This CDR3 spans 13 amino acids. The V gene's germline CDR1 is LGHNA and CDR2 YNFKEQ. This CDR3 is CASSPEIVQPQHF. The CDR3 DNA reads TGTGCCAGCAGCCCCGAGATAGTACAGCCCCAGCATTTT.

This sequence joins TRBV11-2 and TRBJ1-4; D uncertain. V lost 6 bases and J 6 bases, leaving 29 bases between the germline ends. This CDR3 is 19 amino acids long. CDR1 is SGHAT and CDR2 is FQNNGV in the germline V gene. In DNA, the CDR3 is TGTGCCAGCAGTTTGCTAATTATGGGGATAGGGAAGAATGATGAAAAACTGTTTTTT. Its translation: CASSLLIMGIGKNDEKLFF.

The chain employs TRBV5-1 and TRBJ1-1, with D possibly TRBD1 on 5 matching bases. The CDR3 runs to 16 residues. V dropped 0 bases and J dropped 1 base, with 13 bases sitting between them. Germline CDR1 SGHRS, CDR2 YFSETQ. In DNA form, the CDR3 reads TGCGCCAGCAGCTTGGTAGGGGTATTGTGGAACACTGAAGCTTTCTTT. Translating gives CASSLVGVLWNTEAFF.

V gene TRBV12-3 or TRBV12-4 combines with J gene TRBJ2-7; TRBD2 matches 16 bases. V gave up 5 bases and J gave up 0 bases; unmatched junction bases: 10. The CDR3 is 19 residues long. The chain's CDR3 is CASSLDGTSGGASSYEQYF. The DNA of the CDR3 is TGTGCCAGCAGTCTCGATGGGACTAGCGGGGGGGCTAGCTCCTACGAGCAGTACTTC.

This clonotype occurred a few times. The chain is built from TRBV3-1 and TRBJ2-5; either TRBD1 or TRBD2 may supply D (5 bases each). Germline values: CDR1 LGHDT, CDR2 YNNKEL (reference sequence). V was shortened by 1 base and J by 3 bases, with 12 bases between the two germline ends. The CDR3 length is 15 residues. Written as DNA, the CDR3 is TGTGCCAGCAGCCAAGCATGGGACGGCGAAGAGACCCAGTACTTC. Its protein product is CASSQAWDGEETQYF.

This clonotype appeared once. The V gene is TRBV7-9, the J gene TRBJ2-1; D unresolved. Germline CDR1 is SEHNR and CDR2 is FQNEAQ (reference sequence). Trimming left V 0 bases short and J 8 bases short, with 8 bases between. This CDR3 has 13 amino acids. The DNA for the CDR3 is TGTGCCAGCAGCTTAGCGCGTGGGGATGAGCAGTTCTTC. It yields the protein CASSLARGDEQFF.

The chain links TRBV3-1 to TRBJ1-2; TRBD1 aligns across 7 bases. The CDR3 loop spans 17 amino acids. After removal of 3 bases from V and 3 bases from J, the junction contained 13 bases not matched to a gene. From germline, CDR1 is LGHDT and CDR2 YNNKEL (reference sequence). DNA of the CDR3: TGTGCCAGCAGCCACTGGACAGGAGGGTTCGGGGACTATGGCTACACCTTC. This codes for CASSHWTGGFGDYGYTF.

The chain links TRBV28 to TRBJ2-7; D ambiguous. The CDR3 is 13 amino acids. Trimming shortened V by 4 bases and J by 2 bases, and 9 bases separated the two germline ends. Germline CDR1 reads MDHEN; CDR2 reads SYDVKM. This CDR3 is CASSYDLTYEQYF. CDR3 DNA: TGTGCCAGCAGTTATGACTTAACCTACGAGCAGTACTTC.

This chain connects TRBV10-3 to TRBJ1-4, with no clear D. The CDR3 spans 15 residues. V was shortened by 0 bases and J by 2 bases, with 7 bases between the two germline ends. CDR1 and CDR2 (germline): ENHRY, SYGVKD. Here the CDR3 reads CAISESRVTNEKLFF. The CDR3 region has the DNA TGTGCCATCAGTGAGTCGAGGGTGACTAATGAAAAACTGTTTTTT.

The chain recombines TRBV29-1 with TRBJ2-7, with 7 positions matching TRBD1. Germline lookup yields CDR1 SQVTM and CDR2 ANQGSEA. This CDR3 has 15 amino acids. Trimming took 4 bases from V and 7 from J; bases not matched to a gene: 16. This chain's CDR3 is CSVARYPRGPWEQYF. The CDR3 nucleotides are TGCAGCGTTGCCCGGTACCCTAGGGGGCCGTGGGAGCAGTACTTC.

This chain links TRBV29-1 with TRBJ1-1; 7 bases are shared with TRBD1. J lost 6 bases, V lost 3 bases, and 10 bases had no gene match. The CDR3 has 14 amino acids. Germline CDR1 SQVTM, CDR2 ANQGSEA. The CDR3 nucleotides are TGCAGCGTTGACTACAGGGGCTCAGGCCCTGAAGCTTTCTTT. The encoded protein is CSVDYRGSGPEAFF.

CDR3 nucleotide sequence: TGTGCTAGTGGTTTGTCCACCTCTAGCACAGATACGCAGTATTTT. Translating it yields CASGLSTSSTDTQYF. The chain couples TRBV12-5 to TRBJ2-3, with unresolved D. V was cut by 2 bases and J by 0 bases, with 9 bases left in between. The germline CDR1 and CDR2 sequences are LGHNT and FRNRAP. This CDR3 has 15 residues.

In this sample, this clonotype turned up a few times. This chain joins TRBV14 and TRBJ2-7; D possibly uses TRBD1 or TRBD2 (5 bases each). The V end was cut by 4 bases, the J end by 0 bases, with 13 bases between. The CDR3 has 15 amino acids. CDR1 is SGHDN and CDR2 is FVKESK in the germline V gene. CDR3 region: CASSPDRDGSYEQYF. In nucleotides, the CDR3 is TGTGCCAGCAGCCCCGACCGGGACGGCTCCTACGAGCAGTACTTC.